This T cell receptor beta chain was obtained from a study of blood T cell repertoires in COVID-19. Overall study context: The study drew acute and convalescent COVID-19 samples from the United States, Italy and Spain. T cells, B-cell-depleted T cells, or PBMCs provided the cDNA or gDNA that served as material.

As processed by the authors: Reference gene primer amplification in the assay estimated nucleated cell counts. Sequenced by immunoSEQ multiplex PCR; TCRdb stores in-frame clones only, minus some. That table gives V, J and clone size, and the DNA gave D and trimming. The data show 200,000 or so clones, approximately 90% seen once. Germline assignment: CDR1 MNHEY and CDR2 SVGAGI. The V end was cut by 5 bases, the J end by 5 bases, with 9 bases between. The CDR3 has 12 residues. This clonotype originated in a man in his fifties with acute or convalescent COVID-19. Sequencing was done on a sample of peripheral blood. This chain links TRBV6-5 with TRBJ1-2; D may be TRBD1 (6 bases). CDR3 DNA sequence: TGTGCCAGCAGTACGCAGGGGTATGGCTACACCTTC. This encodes CASSTQGYGYTF.